This T cell receptor (beta chain) was captured in a study of blood T cell repertoires in COVID-19. On the study more broadly: Samples taken during acute and convalescent COVID-19 were collected in the United States, Italy and Spain. Sources were T cells, B-cell-depleted T cells, or PBMCs; the material itself was cDNA or gDNA.

In the case of this clone: The germline gene is not matched at one end of the junction; a read error may be the cause.

The CDR3 is 15 residues long. The germline V gene encodes CDR1 SGHAT and CDR2 FQNNGV. In the authors' workflow: Amplified reference gene primers provided the basis for estimating nucleated cell counts. Data came from immunoSEQ multiplex PCR; TCRdb stores just in-frame clones and leaves some out. V and J calls and clone size follow that table, whereas D and trimming were derived from the DNA. The sample consists of about 54,000 clones, 80% to 85% of them appearing once. The source of this sequence is a human donor in a cohort sampled during active or convalescent COVID-19. The J gene is TRBJ1-1, the V gene TRBV11-2, with unresolved D. Source material: peripheral blood. CDR3 residues: CATSMMATMNTEAFF. The CDR3 DNA is TGTGCCACCAGCATGATGGCAACCATGAACACTGAAGCTTTCTTT. Complete variable domain (other parts from reference TRBV11-2 and TRBJ1-1): EAGVAQSPRYKIIEKRQSVAFWCNPISGHATLYWYQQILGQGPKLLIQFQNNGVVDDSQLPKDRFSAERLKGVDSTLKIQPAKLEDSAVYLCATSMMATMNTEAFFGQGTRLTVV.